Each of the 28 T cell receptor beta chains below was sequenced from the same sample in a study of human T cells and chemical hapten exposure (dated by TCRdb to about 2021). The time point label of this sample denotes: patch test 2, 6 weeks after DPC sensitization. This sample's treatment or condition label indicates: therapeutic diphenylcyclopropenone sensitization with weekly scalp DPC. The method was RACE. Instrument used: NextSeq 500. The public reads were reprocessed in TCRdb via fastp at Q25 and MiXCR, keeping in-frame beta chains. Every entry covers one CDR3 protein and lists the most common genes and DNA from its rows. The sample has approximately 350,000 distinct CDR3 sequences on record, around 6% of them singletons. The ten most abundant clones make up around 5.8% of the sample. Source: whole blood, taken in connection with sensitization to the hapten diphenylcyclopropenone (DPC). All receptors derive from a woman under 30 with alopecia areata. Some clones in this sample may be carry-over from other donors' samples.

This clonotype was observed a few times. The chain combines TRBV25-1 with TRBJ1-2; D may be TRBD1 (6 bases). The CDR3 runs 15 residues. The ends were cut back, 4 bases at V and 8 bases at J, with 20 bases in the middle. The germline V gene encodes CDR1 MGHDK and CDR2 SYGVNS. The CDR3 coding sequence is TGTGCCAGCAGTGGACTCAGGGGAGAGGCAGCGGGCTACACCTTC. Translation: CASSGLRGEAAGYTF.

This chain uses TRBV12-5 with TRBJ2-1; the D is unclear. CDR1 and CDR2 (germline): LGHNT, FRNRAP. This CDR3 comprises 13 residues. V shed 2 bases and J shed 7 bases, with 9 bases lying between them. The DNA of the CDR3 is TGTGCTAGTGGTTTGATCCCGACAAATGAGCAGTTCTTC. Translated, it gives CASGLIPTNEQFF.

This clonotype was detected ten times or more. The chain has TRBV7-8 and TRBJ1-5, with 7 bases lining up with TRBD1. The ends lost 1 base at V and 3 bases at J; junction bases unmatched: 6. This CDR3 is built from 16 residues. Germline CDR1 is SGHVS and CDR2 is FQNEAQ. This CDR3 reads CASSLEGAGLNQPQHF. The DNA of the CDR3 is TGTGCCAGCAGCTTAGAGGGGGCAGGGCTCAATCAGCCCCAGCATTTT.

The rearrangement links TRBV7-2 to TRBJ1-2, with D uncertain. From germline, CDR1 is SGHTA and CDR2 FQGNSA. The V end lost 0 bases, the J end lost 8 bases, and 10 bases lay between the germline ends. The CDR3 sequence is 13 residues long. In DNA form, the CDR3 reads TGTGCCAGCAGCTTAGCTGGACTAGAAGGCTACACCTTC. Translating gives CASSLAGLEGYTF.

The chain joins TRBV7-2 to TRBJ2-3, with TRBD2 matching over 11 bases. CDR3 length: 19 residues. Germline CDR1 reads SGHTA; CDR2 reads FQGNSA. V was pared by 2 bases and J by 3 bases, with 13 bases of the junction left unmatched. CDR3 sequence reads: CASSLFGRLAGGRTDTQYF. DNA of the CDR3: TGTGCCAGCAGCTTATTTGGCCGATTAGCGGGGGGGAGGACAGATACGCAGTATTTT.

V and J are TRBV18 and TRBJ2-1; 11 bases are shared with TRBD2. CDR3 length: 16 residues. With V trimmed by 1 base and J by 5 bases, 4 bases remained unmatched. CDR1 is KGHSH, CDR2 LQKENI, per germline. The CDR3 nucleotides read TGTGCCAGCTCACCACTAGCGGGGGGGCTAAACAATGAGCAGTTCTTC. This sequence encodes CASSPLAGGLNNEQFF.

This clonotype was found many times. The gene calls are TRBV21-1 and TRBJ1-5; the table gives TRBD1 as D, unverified against the DNA. TRBV21-1 corresponds to a pseudogene. This CDR3 region has 17 residues. The CDR3 nucleotides are TGTGCCAGCAGCAAAGCTGAGGACAGGAGGCGCAATCAGCCCCAGCATTTT. This codes for CASSKAEDRRRNQPQHF.

This sequence joins TRBV12-3 or TRBV12-4 and TRBJ1-2; no clear D. The CDR3 spans 13 residues. V lost 5 bases and J lost 8, with 15 bases in between. Here the CDR3 DNA reads TGTGCCAGCAGTGCCCTTGAAAGGGCGGGCTACACCTTC. This sequence encodes CASSALERAGYTF.

The gene calls are TRBV4-3 and TRBJ1-1; unclear D gene. CDR1 and CDR2 from the germline V gene are LGHNA and YSLEER. This CDR3 is built from 15 residues. Trimming took 2 bases from V and 0 from J, leaving 10 bases between them. Here the CDR3 reads CASSQLYYMNTEAFF. The CDR3 bases are TGCGCCAGCAGCCAACTTTATTACATGAACACTGAAGCTTTCTTT.

This clonotype was found a few times. The DNA of the CDR3 is TGTGCCAGCAGCTTAGAGGGCTCGCCGGCGGAGACCCAGTACTTC. Translation: CASSLEGSPAETQYF. The rearrangement joins TRBV11-2 to TRBJ2-5; D call uncertain. Trimming cost V 0 bases and J 5 bases, with 13 bases left between them. The CDR3 has 15 amino acids. CDR1 and CDR2 (germline): SGHAT, FQNNGV.

Many counts were recorded for this clonotype. The chain combines TRBV5-1 with TRBJ2-7; no reliable D call. This CDR3 contains 15 residues. With 4 bases removed from V and 3 bases from J, the gap between germline ends came to 17 bases. CDR1 and CDR2 (germline): SGHRS, YFSETQ. CDR3 DNA: TGCGCCAGCAGCATGGACGGGCCCTGGGACTACGAGCAGTACTTC. Translated: CASSMDGPWDYEQYF.

This clonotype showed up just a few times. The chain uses TRBV11-1 and TRBJ1-1; D ambiguous. The CDR3 loop spans 14 amino acids. The ends were cut back, 1 base at V and 4 bases at J, with 10 bases in the middle. CDR1 is SGHAT and CDR2 is FQDESV in the germline V gene (reference sequence). As DNA, the CDR3 is TGTGCCAGCAGCTTAGATTTTGAGGTCACTGAAGCTTTCTTT. This sequence encodes CASSLDFEVTEAFF.

This clonotype showed up many times. This sequence joins TRBV5-4 and TRBJ2-3, with D perhaps matching TRBD2 (6 bases). The V and J ends lost 4 bases and 6 bases respectively, with 9 bases between them. Germline V gene data show CDR1 as SGHNT and CDR2 as YYREEE (reference sequence). There are 12 residues in the CDR3. CDR3 region: CASSASVDTQYF. The CDR3 nucleotides read TGTGCCAGCAGCGCTAGCGTCGATACGCAGTATTTT.

This clonotype has more than one count but fewer than ten. The rearrangement uses TRBV4-1 and TRBJ2-6; 7 bases map to TRBD1. V trimming: 4 bases; J trimming: 2 bases; junction bases outside the gene matches: 17. This CDR3 is built from 20 residues. Germline CDR1 MGHRA, CDR2 YSYEKL. The CDR3: CASSRERAETGKPGANVLTF. The CDR3 DNA is TGCGCCAGCAGCCGCGAAAGAGCCGAGACAGGGAAGCCTGGGGCCAACGTCCTGACTTTC.

At least ten counts were recorded for this clonotype. V usage is TRBV2 and J usage is TRBJ1-5; D remains unclear. V shed 5 bases and J shed 3 bases, with 11 bases lying between them. The CDR3 spans 14 residues. Germline lookup yields CDR1 SNHLY and CDR2 FYNNEI. The CDR3 loop reads CASSPWTVNQPQHF. CDR3 in DNA: TGTGCCAGCAGTCCGTGGACGGTCAATCAGCCCCAGCATTTT.

The CDR3 nucleotides read TGTGCCAGCAGCCTGGACTACAGGGGGCAGCAGTTCTTC. Translated: CASSLDYRGQQFF. V gene TRBV4-2 combines with J gene TRBJ2-1, with TRBD1 matching over 9 bases. The CDR3 is 13 amino acids. Germline CDR1 reads LGHNA; CDR2 reads YNFKEQ. The trim removed 4 bases at V and 11 bases at J, leaving 6 bases unmatched.

The chain has TRBV5-1 and TRBJ2-7; the match to TRBD1 covers 8 bases. This CDR3 has 15 amino acids. Trimming at V came to 4 bases and at J to 1 base, leaving 7 bases not matched to a gene. The germline V gene encodes CDR1 SGHRS and CDR2 YFSETQ. The CDR3, as DNA: TGCGCCAGCAGCGCCGGACAGGGCCTATCCTACGAGCAGTACTTC. Residues: CASSAGQGLSYEQYF.

The V call is TRBV7-9, the J call TRBJ2-3; a weak D match, TRBD2 (6 bases). The germline V gene encodes CDR1 SEHNR and CDR2 FQNEAQ (reference sequence). Between the trimmed V and J ends, which lost 5 bases and 5 bases, there was a span of 26 bases. The CDR3 has 18 amino acids. The DNA of the CDR3 is TGTGCCAGCAGCCCCCGAGCTGGGGCGGAGGGAGTAGGAGATACGCAGTATTTT. This sequence encodes CASSPRAGAEGVGDTQYF.

This chain joins TRBV4-3 and TRBJ2-1; 10 bases fit TRBD1. The CDR3 contains 13 residues. Per germline, CDR1 LGHNA and CDR2 YSLEER. J lost 15 bases, V lost 0 bases, and 5 bases had no gene match. CDR3 protein: CASSQDQRTGGFF. CDR3 in DNA: TGCGCCAGCAGCCAAGATCAGAGGACAGGGGGGTTCTTC.

This clonotype has at least ten counts. This chain connects TRBV9 to TRBJ2-7; 7 positions match TRBD2. There are 15 residues in the CDR3. Germline CDR1 SGDLS, CDR2 YYNGEE. Trimming at V came to 4 bases and at J to 2 bases, leaving 9 bases not matched to a gene. The CDR3 loop reads CASSPPGTTPYEQYF. CDR3 bases: TGTGCCAGCAGCCCCCCCGGGACTACTCCCTACGAGCAGTACTTC.

This clonotype was seen many times. The J gene is TRBJ2-3, the V gene TRBV7-9; 7 bases fit TRBD1. This CDR3 spans 15 amino acids. Trimming removed 5 bases from V and 5 bases from J; junction bases left unmatched: 10. The germline V gene encodes CDR1 SEHNR and CDR2 FQNEAQ (reference sequence). This CDR3 reads CASSTRRDRGDTQYF. For the CDR3, the DNA is TGTGCCAGCAGCACTAGAAGGGACAGAGGAGATACGCAGTATTTT.

This clonotype was seen repeatedly, ten times or more. J is TRBJ1-4 and V is TRBV7-2; D perhaps matches TRBD1 (5 bases). Trimming removed 7 bases from V and 3 bases from J, with 12 bases in between. This CDR3 contains 14 residues. Looked up from germline, CDR1 is SGHTA and CDR2 is FQGNSA. The CDR3: CASMVGAANEKLFF. Here the CDR3 DNA reads TGTGCCAGCATGGTTGGGGCGGCTAATGAAAAACTGTTTTTT. The full variable domain, completed using reference TRBV7-2 and TRBJ1-4, is GAGVSQSPSNKVTEKGKDVELRCDPISGHTALYWYRQSLGQGLEFLIYFQGNSAPDKSGLPSDRFSAERTGGSVSTLTIQRTQQEDSAVYLCASMVGAANEKLFFGSGTQLSVL.

This clonotype has more than one count but fewer than ten. The V call is TRBV3-1, the J call TRBJ1-2; perhaps TRBD1 as D (5 bases). The V gene's germline CDR1 is LGHDT and CDR2 YNNKEL (reference sequence). The V end was cut by 0 bases, the J end by 6 bases, with 17 bases between. The length of the CDR3 is 16 residues. The CDR3: CASSQESWAGRDGYTF. The CDR3 coding sequence is TGTGCCAGCAGCCAAGAGAGTTGGGCAGGGCGCGATGGCTACACCTTC.

There are a few counts of this clonotype. This chain links TRBV4-2 with TRBJ2-1, with 8 bases lining up with TRBD1. V shed 3 bases, J shed 8 bases, and the junction held 12 bases outside the gene matches. CDR3 length equals 16 residues. Germline V gives CDR1 LGHNA, CDR2 YNFKEQ. CDR3 coding DNA: TGTGCCAGCAGCCAGTCAGGACAGGGTGGCTCCGATGAGCAGTTCTTC. It yields the protein CASSQSGQGGSDEQFF.

This clonotype was observed a few times. CDR3 in amino acids: CASSPGRILNTEAFF. The CDR3 DNA is TGTGCCAGCAGCCCCGGACGGATCTTGAACACTGAAGCTTTCTTT. The chain employs TRBV11-1 and TRBJ1-1, with D unclear. This CDR3 spans 15 amino acids. Germline CDR1 and CDR2: SGHAT and FQDESV (reference sequence). The V end was cut by 5 bases, the J end by 0 bases, with 13 bases between. Using reference TRBV11-1 and TRBJ1-1 for the parts outside the CDR3, the full variable domain is EAEVAQSPRYKITEKSQAVAFWCDPISGHATLYWYRQILGQGPELLVQFQDESVVDDSQLPKDRFSAERLKGVDSTLKIQPAELGDSAMYLCASSPGRILNTEAFFGQGTRLTVV.

This clonotype was detected a few times. The V gene is TRBV28, the J gene TRBJ2-7, with 8 nucleotides matching TRBD1. The germline CDR1 and CDR2 sequences are MDHEN and SYDVKM. Trimming took 6 bases from V and 1 from J; bases not matched to a gene: 11. This CDR3 spans 16 amino acids. Here the CDR3 reads CASRPQGAQGSYEQYF. CDR3 sequence (DNA): TGTGCCAGCAGGCCCCAGGGGGCGCAGGGGTCCTACGAGCAGTACTTC.

In its sample, this clonotype was seen many times. This chain links TRBV6-5 with TRBJ2-1; D could derive from TRBD1 or TRBD2 (5 bases each). This CDR3 has 16 residues. Germline CDR1 MNHEY, CDR2 SVGAGI. The ends were cut back, 0 bases at V and 5 bases at J, with 14 bases in the middle. This CDR3 is CASSYSEVSGNNEQFF. CDR3 sequence (DNA): TGTGCCAGCAGTTACTCGGAGGTTTCAGGGAACAATGAGCAGTTCTTC.

In this sample, this clonotype turned up many times. The J gene is TRBJ2-7, the V gene TRBV12-3 or TRBV12-4; D gene unclear. The CDR3 loop spans 11 amino acids. Trimming pared 6 bases from V and 0 bases from J, leaving 3 bases between. The CDR3 bases are TGTGCCAGCAGCACCTCCTACGAGCAGTACTTC. It yields the protein CASSTSYEQYF.